This T cell receptor (beta chain) came from a study of early T cells in non-severe SARS-CoV-2 infection. Study summary: The input, bulk RNA from unsorted whole blood, was sequenced, and chains were unpaired.

One entry per CDR3 protein, called by TCRdb with MiXCR from the 5' RACE reads. The sample contains around 84,000 distinct CDR3 sequences, around an eighth of which appear only once. Sequenced sample: whole blood. The receptor was derived from an adult who was a healthcare worker with PCR-confirmed SARS-CoV-2 infection or an uninfected control (not recorded which).

CDR3 region: CASSQGGQSYNEQFF. The CDR3 region has the DNA TGCGCCAGCAGCCAAGGCGGGCAGTCCTACAATGAGCAGTTCTTC. The J gene is TRBJ2-1, the V gene TRBV4-1, with D tentatively TRBD2 (5 bases). Per germline, CDR1 MGHRA and CDR2 YSYEKL. This CDR3 comprises 15 residues. Trimming took off 1 base at V and 1 base at J, with 8 bases between the two ends.